The 32 T cell receptor beta chains below all came from one sample that was sequenced in a study of long-term antiretroviral therapy in people with HIV. Investigators performed immunoSEQ version v3.0 at survey level. The assay was immunoSEQ multiplex PCR, and TCRdb's table has in-frame clones only and misses some. The repertoire holds 35,000 to 50,000 clones, 86% seen once, with approximately 5% in the top ten. The starting material was unsorted PBMCs, obtained 0.1 years before starting antiretroviral therapy. The receptors stem from a woman between 50 and 59 years old with HIV.

V gene TRBV29-1 combines with J gene TRBJ2-2; D not resolved. With 2 bases removed from V and 1 base from J, the gap between germline ends came to 2 bases. Germline V gives CDR1 SQVTM, CDR2 ANQGSEA. The CDR3 contains 12 residues. The CDR3 region is CSVELNTGELFF. CDR3 in DNA: TGCAGCGTTGAACTGAACACCGGGGAGCTGTTTTTT.

The rearrangement uses TRBV15 and TRBJ1-2; 10 bases agree with TRBD1. The CDR3 length is 14 residues. Germline V CDR1 and CDR2: LNHNV, YYDKDF (reference sequence). V was clipped by 3 bases and J by 3 bases; unmatched bases: 1. In DNA, the CDR3 is TGTGCCACCAGCAGGGACAGGGGGGACTATGGCTACACCTTC. This sequence encodes CATSRDRGDYGYTF.

The chain links TRBV6-5 to TRBJ2-7, with D possibly TRBD1 on 5 matching bases. CDR1 MNHEY and CDR2 SVGAGI come from the germline V gene. This CDR3 spans 13 amino acids. V was shortened by 7 bases and J by 6 bases, with 16 bases between the two germline ends. CDR3 protein: CASTQAGSLEQYF. CDR3 nucleotide sequence: TGTGCCAGCACCCAAGCAGGGTCCCTCGAGCAGTACTTC.

The CDR3 region has the DNA TGTGCCAGCAGGTTACTAGGGGGGTATGGCTACACCTTC. Translating gives CASRLLGGYGYTF. The chain joins TRBV2 to TRBJ1-2; tentative D call: TRBD1 (6 bases). V lost 6 bases and J lost 5, with 13 bases in between. CDR1 and CDR2 (germline): SNHLY, FYNNEI. The CDR3 has 13 amino acids.

The J gene is TRBJ1-1, the V gene TRBV19, with 8 bases lining up with TRBD1. The germline gives CDR1 LNHDA, CDR2 SQIVND (reference sequence). The CDR3 extends over 15 amino acids. V lost 4 bases to trimming and J lost 5 bases; unmatched junction nucleotides: 9. CDR3 nucleotide sequence: TGTGCCAGTAGTACCAGACAGGGGATTGAGACTGAAGCTTTCTTT. As protein: CASSTRQGIETEAFF.

This clone was observed a single time. The rearrangement uses TRBV29-1 and TRBJ2-3; D call uncertain. CDR1 SQVTM and CDR2 ANQGSEA come from the germline V gene. V lost 4 bases to trimming and J lost 2 bases, with 7 bases between them. The length of the CDR3 is 12 residues. For the CDR3, the DNA is TGCAGCGTTGTTGAGCTCACAGATACGCAGTATTTT. It codes for CSVVELTDTQYF.

This clone has only one observation. This chain uses TRBV7-9 with TRBJ2-3, with D unclear. The germline CDR1 and CDR2 sequences are SEHNR and FQNEAQ (reference sequence). V was cut by 3 bases and J by 2 bases, with 3 bases left in between. This CDR3 comprises 12 residues. The CDR3 bases are TGTGCCAGCAGCTTCAACACAGATACGCAGTATTTT. Translation gives CASSFNTDTQYF.

This clone turned up a few times. V and J are TRBV21-1 and TRBJ2-7; TRBD1 was called by the table and not checked on the DNA. TRBV21-1 is termed a pseudogene. This CDR3 contains 17 residues. This CDR3 reads CASSSRKDRRIIYEQYF. Written as DNA, the CDR3 is TGTGCCAGCAGCTCCCGAAAAGACAGGCGTATCATCTACGAGCAGTACTTC.

The J gene is TRBJ2-3, the V gene TRBV9; 9 nucleotides match TRBD1. CDR3 length: 15 residues. The trim removed 4 bases at V and 3 bases at J, leaving 6 bases unmatched. Germline assignment: CDR1 SGDLS and CDR2 YYNGEE. CDR3 nucleotides: TGTGCCAGCAGCCCTCGGGACAGGGAGACAGATACGCAGTATTTT. Encoded protein: CASSPRDRETDTQYF.

V and J are TRBV6-6 and TRBJ1-1; tentatively, D is TRBD1 (6 bases). The CDR3 has 16 amino acids. Per germline, CDR1 MNHNY and CDR2 SVGAGI (reference sequence). V was shortened by 5 bases and J by 1 base, with 17 bases between the two germline ends. The CDR3 DNA reads as TGTGCCAGCAGTACCCCCAGGGGAGGGGAGAACACTGAAGCTTTCTTT. Translated, it gives CASSTPRGGENTEAFF.

The chain combines TRBV21-1 with TRBJ2-2; the table's D call TRBD2 went unverified against the DNA. TRBV21-1 has pseudogene status. The CDR3 length is 17 residues. As DNA, the CDR3 is TGTGCCAGCAGCACTGCCGGGACTAGCCCGAACACCGGGGAGCTGTTTTTT. Translation gives CASSTAGTSPNTGELFF.

This clone appeared a few times. The DNA for the CDR3 is TGTGCCAGCAGTTCCCCGGGGACAGGGCGGGCTTTCTTT. This sequence encodes CASSSPGTGRAFF. The chain recombines TRBV6-5 with TRBJ1-1, with 9 nucleotides matching TRBD1. The CDR3 runs 13 residues. J lost 11 bases, V lost 4 bases, and 8 bases had no gene match. The germline gives CDR1 MNHEY, CDR2 SVGAGI.

The rearrangement links TRBV6-1 to TRBJ1-6; TRBD1 aligns across 10 bases. CDR1 and CDR2 (germline): MNHNS, SASEGT. V was clipped by 1 base and J by 7 bases; unmatched bases: 1. The length of the CDR3 is 15 residues. The CDR3 region is CASSEGTGGNSPLHF. The CDR3 DNA sequence: TGTGCCAGCAGTGAAGGGACAGGGGGAAATTCACCCCTCCACTTT.

In DNA, the CDR3 is TGTGCCAGCAGTGACGGCAGAAGCACAGATACGCAGTATTTT. Its translation: CASSDGRSTDTQYF. The chain couples TRBV6-1 to TRBJ2-3; the D is unclear. V lost 3 bases, J lost 0 bases, and 7 bases lay in between. Germline V lookup: CDR1 MNHNS, CDR2 SASEGT. CDR3 length: 14 amino acids.

This chain links TRBV15 with TRBJ1-5; perhaps TRBD1 as D (5 bases). The CDR3 covers 19 residues. Germline CDR1 is LNHNV and CDR2 is YYDKDF (reference sequence). Trimming removed 0 bases from V and 2 bases from J, with 20 bases in between. The CDR3 is CATSRDLGGRGRGNQPQHF. CDR3 DNA: TGTGCCACCAGCAGAGATCTTGGGGGTAGGGGAAGGGGCAATCAGCCCCAGCATTTT.

The chain has TRBV2 and TRBJ1-1; no clear D. CDR1 is SNHLY, CDR2 FYNNEI, per germline. The CDR3 runs 13 residues. Trimming stripped 2 bases from V and 0 bases from J, with 4 bases between. CDR3 nucleotide sequence: TGTGCCAGCAGTGAAAGGATGAACACTGAAGCTTTCTTT. It yields the protein CASSERMNTEAFF. The full variable domain, in which reference TRBV2 and TRBJ1-1 provide the parts outside the CDR3, is EPEVTQTPSHQVTQMGQEVILRCVPISNHLYFYWYRQILGQKVEFLVSFYNNEISEKSEIFDDQFSVERPDGSNFTLKIRSTKLEDSAMYFCASSERMNTEAFFGQGTRLTVV.

V gene TRBV11-2 combines with J gene TRBJ2-3; no clear D. The length of the CDR3 is 13 residues. Germline loops: CDR1 SGHAT, CDR2 FQNNGV. Trimming removed 1 base from V and 8 bases from J, with 10 bases in between. As DNA, the CDR3 is TGTGCCAGCAGCTTAGGTCGACACGCTACGCAGTATTTT. This translates into CASSLGRHATQYF.

In its sample, this clone ranks as medium-sized (0.01 to 0.1%). This chain links TRBV6-5 with TRBJ1-2; D is unresolved. From germline, CDR1 is MNHEY and CDR2 SVGAGI. The V and J ends lost 6 bases and 3 bases respectively, with 11 bases between them. CDR3 size: 13 residues. The CDR3 protein is CASRGRSDYGYTF. CDR3 nucleotide sequence: TGTGCCAGCAGAGGGAGATCCGACTATGGCTACACCTTC.

J is TRBJ2-7 and V is TRBV2; D perhaps matches TRBD1 (6 bases). The CDR3 covers 12 residues. V lost 7 bases and J 2 bases, leaving 9 bases between the germline ends. Germline V CDR1 and CDR2: SNHLY, FYNNEI. The CDR3 loop reads CASIDRPYEQYF. The CDR3 DNA is TGTGCCAGCATTGACAGGCCCTACGAGCAGTACTTC. Full variable domain (outside the CDR3, taken from reference TRBV2 and TRBJ2-7): EPEVTQTPSHQVTQMGQEVILRCVPISNHLYFYWYRQILGQKVEFLVSFYNNEISEKSEIFDDQFSVERPDGSNFTLKIRSTKLEDSAMYFCASIDRPYEQYFGPGTRLTVT.

The chain uses TRBV25-1 and TRBJ2-3; TRBD2 matches 8 bases. Germline V gene sequence: CDR1 MGHDK, CDR2 SYGVNS. With 3 bases clipped from V and 6 bases from J, the junction kept 11 bases outside the gene matches. CDR3 length: 16 amino acids. The CDR3 spells CASSERGGGSGDTQYF. CDR3 in DNA: TGTGCCAGCAGTGAGAGAGGCGGGGGGTCTGGGGATACGCAGTATTTT.

The chain combines TRBV29-1 with TRBJ2-5; 10 bases align to TRBD1. The J segment lost 6 bases and the V segment lost 4 bases, leaving 8 bases of the junction unmatched. CDR1 and CDR2 (germline): SQVTM, ANQGSEA. This CDR3 is 14 amino acids long. The CDR3 DNA follows: TGCAGCGTTGGCCGGGACAGGGGAGGAAAGACCCAGTACTTC. The encoded protein is CSVGRDRGGKTQYF.

The rearrangement links TRBV9 to TRBJ1-4; a weak D match, TRBD1 (6 bases). Trimming took 0 bases from V and 1 from J, leaving 13 bases between them. Germline V gene lookup returns CDR1 SGDLS and CDR2 YYNGEE. The CDR3 runs to 17 residues. In nucleotides, the CDR3 is TGTGCCAGCAGCGTAGGAGGGGGGGAAGGAACTAATGAAAAACTGTTTTTT. Translation: CASSVGGGEGTNEKLFF.

The V and J genes are TRBV10-3 and TRBJ2-7; no firm D call. The germline gives CDR1 ENHRY, CDR2 SYGVKD. CDR3 length equals 16 residues. V dropped 2 bases and J dropped 3 bases, with 17 bases sitting between them. As DNA, the CDR3 is TGTGCCATCAGTGAGCCCACCCGGCAGCTAGGCTACGAGCAGTACTTC. Translation: CAISEPTRQLGYEQYF.

The rearrangement joins TRBV2 to TRBJ1-1; D may be TRBD1 (5 bases). Looked up from germline, CDR1 is SNHLY and CDR2 is FYNNEI. The CDR3 runs to 13 residues. Trimming left V 9 bases short and J 1 base short, with 12 bases between. This CDR3 is CASLQGPNTEAFF. DNA of the CDR3: TGTGCCAGTCTGCAGGGCCCGAACACTGAAGCTTTCTTT.

The genes are TRBV6-5 and TRBJ1-2; 7 bases are a match to TRBD1. Germline-derived CDR1 and CDR2 are MNHEY and SVGAGI. The CDR3 sequence is 15 residues long. Trimming removed 7 bases from V and 4 bases from J; junction bases left unmatched: 12. As DNA, the CDR3 is TGTGCCAGCATTAACCCCAAGGGGACAGTCTATGGCTACACCTTC. Residues: CASINPKGTVYGYTF.

This sequence joins TRBV15 and TRBJ2-1, with 9 bases fitting TRBD1. CDR1 is LNHNV, CDR2 YYDKDF, per germline (reference sequence). With 4 bases clipped from V and 5 bases from J, the junction kept 12 bases outside the gene matches. The CDR3 is 17 residues long. As DNA, the CDR3 is TGTGCCACCAGCACCTCAGAACCGGGACAGGGTCACAATGAGCAGTTCTTC. Translated, it gives CATSTSEPGQGHNEQFF.

The chain joins TRBV11-2 to TRBJ2-7; D uncertain. The germline gives CDR1 SGHAT, CDR2 FQNNGV. V lost 2 bases and J 4 bases, leaving 3 bases between the germline ends. The length of the CDR3 is 11 residues. CDR3 coding DNA: TGTGCCAGCAGCTTAACATACGAGCAGTACTTC. This translates into CASSLTYEQYF.

J is TRBJ1-2 and V is TRBV29-1; D possibly corresponds to TRBD1 (5 bases). The CDR3 spans 13 residues. The germline CDR1 and CDR2 sequences are SQVTM and ANQGSEA. V shed 4 bases and J shed 3 bases, with 12 bases lying between them. This CDR3 is CSVVPGDHYGYTF. The CDR3 nucleotides read TGCAGCGTTGTACCGGGGGATCACTATGGCTACACCTTC.

The V call is TRBV7-3, the J call TRBJ2-3, with 10 positions matching TRBD2. The J segment lost 1 base and the V segment lost 0 bases, leaving 4 bases of the junction unmatched. The CDR3 is made up of 17 amino acids. Germline CDR1 is SGHTA and CDR2 is FQGTGA. The CDR3 loop is CASSLTGLAGGTDTQYF. CDR3 nucleotides: TGTGCCAGCAGCTTAACGGGTCTAGCGGGGGGCACAGATACGCAGTATTTT.

The rearrangement uses TRBV7-3 and TRBJ2-2; D is unclear. V was cut by 3 bases and J by 4 bases, with 6 bases left in between. Germline assignment: CDR1 SGHTA and CDR2 FQGTGA. The CDR3 extends over 13 amino acids. The CDR3 region has the DNA TGTGCCAGCAGCTTCTTACTCACCGGGGAGCTGTTTTTT. Its protein is CASSFLLTGELFF.

This chain connects TRBV6-5 to TRBJ1-2; possibly TRBD1 for D (6 bases). CDR1 and CDR2 (germline): MNHEY, SVGAGI. This CDR3 has 13 residues. V was trimmed by 6 bases and J by 4 bases, leaving 12 bases between them. CDR3 region: CASRPRGPYGYTF. The CDR3 region has the DNA TGTGCCAGCAGACCCAGGGGCCCCTATGGCTACACCTTC.

The rearrangement uses TRBV6-5 and TRBJ1-4; D is perhaps TRBD1 (5 bases). Trimming left V 5 bases short and J 6 bases short, with 16 bases between. Germline assignment: CDR1 MNHEY and CDR2 SVGAGI. CDR3 length equals 15 residues. The CDR3 nucleotides read TGTGCCAGCAGTCGACCCGGGACTGCAGATGAAAAACTGTTTTTT. It translates to CASSRPGTADEKLFF.